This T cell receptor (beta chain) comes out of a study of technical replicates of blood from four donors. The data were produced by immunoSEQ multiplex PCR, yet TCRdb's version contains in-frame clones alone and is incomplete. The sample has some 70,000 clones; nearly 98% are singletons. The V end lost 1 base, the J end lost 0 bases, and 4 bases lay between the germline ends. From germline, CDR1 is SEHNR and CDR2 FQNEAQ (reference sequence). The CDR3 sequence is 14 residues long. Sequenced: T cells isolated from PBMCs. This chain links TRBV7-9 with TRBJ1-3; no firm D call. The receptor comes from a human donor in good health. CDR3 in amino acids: CASSLVFSGNTIYF. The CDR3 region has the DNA TGTGCCAGCAGCTTAGTCTTCTCTGGAAACACCATATATTTT.